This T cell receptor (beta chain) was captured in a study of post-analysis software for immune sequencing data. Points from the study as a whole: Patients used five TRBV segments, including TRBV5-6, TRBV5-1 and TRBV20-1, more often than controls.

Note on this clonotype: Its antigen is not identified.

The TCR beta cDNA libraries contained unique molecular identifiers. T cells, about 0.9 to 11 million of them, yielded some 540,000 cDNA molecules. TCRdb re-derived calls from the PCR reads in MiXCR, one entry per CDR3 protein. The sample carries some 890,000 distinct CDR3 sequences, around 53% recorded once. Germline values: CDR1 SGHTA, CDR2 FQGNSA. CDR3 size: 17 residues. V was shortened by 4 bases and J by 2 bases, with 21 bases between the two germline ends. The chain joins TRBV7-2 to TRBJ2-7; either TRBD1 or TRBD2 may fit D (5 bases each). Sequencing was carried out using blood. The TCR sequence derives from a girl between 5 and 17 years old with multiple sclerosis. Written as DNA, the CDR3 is TGTGCCAGCAGCTGGAGGCGGGCTGCAGGGATGGCCTACGAGCAGTACTTC. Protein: CASSWRRAAGMAYEQYF.